This TCR beta chain was recorded in a study of T cell repertoires in cytomegalovirus infection. TCRdb used MiXCR to reprocess the reads, holding one entry per CDR3 protein. The sample lists roughly 200,000 distinct CDR3 sequences, roughly 15% occurring once. The sample taken for sequencing was CD8+ T cells from PBMCs. The sequence was obtained from a human donor in good health (CMV status not recorded). Some clones in this sample may be carry-over from other donors' samples.

The CDR3 coding sequence is TGTGCCAGCTTAGGGAGGCAGACATTGAACACTGAAGCTTTCTTT. It is translated as CASLGRQTLNTEAFF. The chain joins TRBV6-1 to TRBJ1-1, with D unclear. There are 15 residues in the CDR3. Per the germline V gene, CDR1 is MNHNS and CDR2 is SASEGT. The V end lost 8 bases, the J end lost 0 bases, and 16 bases lay between the germline ends.